A single sample gave rise to the 24 T cell receptor beta chains below, sequenced in a study of blood T cell repertoires in COVID-19. Repertoires were generated with immunoSEQ multiplex PCR, while TCRdb's copy carries only in-frame clones and drops some. The data contain about 50,000 clones, around 89% of them singletons. The specimen was peripheral blood. These receptors were taken from a human donor in a cohort sampled during active COVID-19.

This clone was seen a single time. V and J are TRBV19 and TRBJ2-1, with D possibly being TRBD1 (5 bases). The V and J ends lost 3 bases and 5 bases respectively, with 8 bases between them. The CDR3 length is 13 residues. The germline V gene has CDR1 LNHDA and CDR2 SQIVND (reference sequence). The CDR3 DNA reads as TGTGCCAGTAGTATGGGGCCTAACAATGAGCAGTTCTTC. It yields the protein CASSMGPNNEQFF. The whole variable domain, remainder taken from reference TRBV19 and TRBJ2-1, is DGGITQSPKYLFRKEGQNVTLSCEQNLNHDAMYWYRQDPGQGLRLIYYSQIVNDFQKGDIAEGYSVSREKKESFPLTVTSAQKNPTAFYLCASSMGPNNEQFFGPGTRLTVL.

The chain is built from TRBV5-4 and TRBJ2-3; 9 bases agree with TRBD2. Germline V gene data show CDR1 as SGHNT and CDR2 as YYREEE (reference sequence). The CDR3 loop spans 18 amino acids. V lost 0 bases to trimming and J lost 2 bases; unmatched junction nucleotides: 10. Here the CDR3 reads CASSLVSMASGDTDTQYF. CDR3 DNA sequence: TGTGCCAGCAGCTTGGTCTCTATGGCTAGCGGGGACACAGATACGCAGTATTTT.

V and J are TRBV2 and TRBJ1-5, with TRBD1 matching over 7 bases. The V and J ends lost 6 bases and 7 bases, in that order; junction bases with no gene match: 15. Germline CDR1 and CDR2: SNHLY and FYNNEI. This CDR3 is built from 16 residues. CDR3 sequence reads: CASSPLGNRQGQPQHF. The CDR3 DNA sequence: TGTGCCAGCAGCCCCCTGGGTAATAGACAGGGCCAGCCCCAGCATTTT.

V gene TRBV5-6 combines with J gene TRBJ2-1; 9 nucleotides align to TRBD1. CDR1 is SGHDT and CDR2 is YYEEEE in the germline V gene. The CDR3 is 17 residues long. After removal of 0 bases from V and 3 bases from J, the junction contained 7 bases not matched to a gene. This chain's CDR3 is CASSLGAGQGFYNEQFF. CDR3 DNA: TGTGCCAGCAGCTTGGGAGCGGGACAGGGTTTCTACAATGAGCAGTTCTTC.

V and J are TRBV19 and TRBJ1-2; 7 bases agree with TRBD1. In germline, CDR1 is LNHDA, CDR2 SQIVND (reference sequence). Trimming took 5 bases from V and 8 from J; bases not matched to a gene: 5. The CDR3 sequence is 12 residues long. The CDR3: CASSERTGGYTF. CDR3 nucleotides: TGTGCCAGTAGTGAGCGGACAGGCGGCTACACCTTC.

The chain carries TRBV19 and TRBJ2-3; tentative D call: TRBD2 (6 bases). The CDR3 sequence is 15 residues long. Germline V gene data show CDR1 as LNHDA and CDR2 as SQIVND (reference sequence). V gave up 4 bases and J gave up 1 base, with 12 bases separating them. The CDR3 DNA reads as TGTGCCAGTAGTACCGGGAGCGCTGGCACAGATACGCAGTATTTT. Its translation: CASSTGSAGTDTQYF.

This clone is a singleton in its sample. V and J are TRBV5-5 and TRBJ2-3, with 8 bases that match TRBD2. The germline CDR1 and CDR2 sequences are SGHKS and YYEKEE (reference sequence). The length of the CDR3 is 17 residues. The junction had 9 bases not matched to a gene; V was cut back by 2 bases and J by 1 base. In DNA form, the CDR3 reads TGTGCCAGCAGCTTCTCGGGGAGCGGGGGCCGCACAGATACGCAGTATTTT. It yields the protein CASSFSGSGGRTDTQYF.

V usage is TRBV19 and J usage is TRBJ2-2; 11 bases agree with TRBD1. There are 18 residues in the CDR3. Germline trimming cut 4 bases from V and 1 base from J; bases unmatched to any gene: 8. Germline CDR1 is LNHDA and CDR2 is SQIVND (reference sequence). In nucleotides, the CDR3 is TGTGCCAGTAGTACTACAGGGACAGGGGGGTGGAACACCGGGGAGCTGTTTTTT. It is translated as CASSTTGTGGWNTGELFF.

The chain joins TRBV4-3 to TRBJ2-7; TRBD2 aligns across 7 bases. Germline CDR1 and CDR2: LGHNA and YSLEER. This CDR3 spans 14 amino acids. J gave up 2 bases and V 0 bases, and 1 base lay outside the gene matches. The CDR3 loop reads CASSQESGAYEQYF. The CDR3 coding sequence is TGCGCCAGCAGCCAAGAGAGCGGGGCCTACGAGCAGTACTTC.

This rearrangement joins TRBV5-1 to TRBJ2-1; possibly TRBD2 for D (7 bases). Trimming shortened V by 4 bases and J by 7 bases, and 24 bases separated the two germline ends. Germline V lookup: CDR1 SGHRS, CDR2 YFSETQ. The CDR3 loop spans 17 amino acids. The CDR3 region is CASSQDPGWGGQNEQFF. For the CDR3, the DNA is TGCGCCAGCAGCCAGGACCCCGGGTGGGGGGGCCAAAATGAGCAGTTCTTC.

The rearrangement uses TRBV25-1 and TRBJ2-7; no definite D call. The CDR3 spans 15 residues. Germline lookup yields CDR1 MGHDK and CDR2 SYGVNS. Trimming cost V 3 bases and J 5 bases, with 17 bases left between them. The CDR3 sequence: CASSDHSRPFHEQYF. The CDR3 nucleotides read TGTGCCAGCAGTGACCACAGTCGCCCGTTCCACGAGCAGTACTTC.

Only one count was recorded for this clone. J is TRBJ2-1 and V is TRBV7-9, with 12 bases matching TRBD2. V lost 6 bases and J lost 0; bases outside the gene matches: 3. Germline CDR1 and CDR2: SEHNR and FQNEAQ (reference sequence). The CDR3 totals 16 residues. CDR3 residues: CASSSSGGASYNEQFF. CDR3 in DNA: TGTGCCAGCAGTTCTAGCGGGGGGGCCTCCTACAATGAGCAGTTCTTC.

This rearrangement joins TRBV5-4 to TRBJ2-2; D unresolved. V was clipped by 4 bases and J by 5 bases, with 6 bases between them. Per germline, CDR1 SGHNT and CDR2 YYREEE (reference sequence). The length of the CDR3 is 12 residues. The CDR3 is CASSTSTGELFF. CDR3 nucleotide sequence: TGTGCCAGCAGCACTTCGACCGGGGAGCTGTTTTTT.

The chain links TRBV18 to TRBJ2-5, with 8 positions matching TRBD1. The V gene end was trimmed by 0 bases and the J gene end by 5 bases; junction bases not matched to a gene: 5. The CDR3 is made up of 15 amino acids. Germline loops: CDR1 KGHSH, CDR2 LQKENI. The CDR3 nucleotides are TGTGCCAGCTCACCACCCCAGGGGGCATGGGAGACCCAGTACTTC. The encoded protein is CASSPPQGAWETQYF.

The gene calls are TRBV5-4 and TRBJ2-2, with 7 bases identical to TRBD2. This CDR3 comprises 15 residues. Germline trimming cut 10 bases from V and 7 bases from J; bases unmatched to any gene: 16. Per the germline V gene, CDR1 is SGHNT and CDR2 is YYREEE (reference sequence). This chain's CDR3 is CADGALGGSGGELFF. CDR3 DNA: TGTGCCGACGGGGCCCTCGGGGGGTCCGGCGGGGAGCTGTTTTTT.

The chain has TRBV6-4 and TRBJ2-3; possibly TRBD2 for D (6 bases). CDR1 is MRHNA, CDR2 SNTAGT, per germline. The CDR3 is 13 residues long. Trimming removed 2 bases at V and 5 bases at J, with 8 bases between. CDR3 region: CASSDHGGDTQYF. The CDR3 DNA is TGTGCCAGCAGTGACCACGGGGGAGATACGCAGTATTTT.

This chain uses TRBV7-6 with TRBJ1-4; D is unresolved. CDR3 length equals 14 residues. Germline V gives CDR1 SGHVS, CDR2 FNYEAQ. The ends were cut back, 5 bases at V and 3 bases at J, with 10 bases in the middle. The CDR3 region has the DNA TGTGCCAGCAGCCCCCCGGGAGCTAATGAAAAACTGTTTTTT. This codes for CASSPPGANEKLFF.

This chain connects TRBV10-3 to TRBJ2-1; TRBD2 aligns across 8 bases. Germline CDR1 ENHRY, CDR2 SYGVKD. The CDR3 totals 18 residues. J was trimmed by 4 bases and V by 5 bases; bases with no gene match: 16. CDR3: CAISPRQPTSGGYNEQFF. The CDR3 DNA reads as TGTGCCATCAGTCCCCGACAACCAACTAGCGGAGGGTACAATGAGCAGTTCTTC.

This clone has just one count. The chain joins TRBV14 to TRBJ1-6; 9 bases are a match to TRBD1. Per germline, CDR1 SGHDN and CDR2 FVKESK. The CDR3 covers 14 residues. J gave up 10 bases and V 4 bases, and 5 bases lay outside the gene matches. The CDR3 reads CASSRTGGPSPLHF. CDR3 coding DNA: TGTGCCAGCAGCCGTACAGGGGGCCCATCACCCCTCCACTTT.

The gene calls are TRBV5-1 and TRBJ1-2; 9 nucleotides line up with TRBD1. The CDR3 length is 15 residues. Germline CDR1 reads SGHRS; CDR2 reads YFSETQ. Losses at the gene ends were 0 bases for V and 4 bases for J; bases not matched to a gene: 4. The CDR3 DNA reads as TGCGCCAGCAGCTTGGTCACAGGGGGCGGCTATGGCTACACCTTC. It yields the protein CASSLVTGGGYGYTF.

This clone is a singleton in its sample. The CDR3 nucleotides read TGCGCCAGCAGATCTCAGGGCGGGACCTACGAGCAGTACTTC. Its protein is CASRSQGGTYEQYF. The gene calls are TRBV5-1 and TRBJ2-7; weak D call: TRBD2 (6 bases). The V and J ends lost 5 bases and 2 bases respectively, with 14 bases between them. CDR1 is SGHRS and CDR2 is YFSETQ in the germline V gene. This CDR3 region has 14 residues.

The chain recombines TRBV7-9 with TRBJ1-4; no definite D call. Trimming shortened V by 1 base and J by 8 bases, and 14 bases separated the two germline ends. CDR1 and CDR2 from the germline V gene are SEHNR and FQNEAQ (reference sequence). The CDR3 loop spans 15 amino acids. The CDR3 DNA is TGTGCCAGCAGCTTAGTCGGGAGGGCAGAGGAAAAACTGTTTTTT. Protein product: CASSLVGRAEEKLFF.

In its sample, this clone was seen a few times. The chain carries TRBV5-1 and TRBJ2-7, with 7 nucleotides matching TRBD1. Trimming removed 7 bases from V and 2 bases from J; junction bases left unmatched: 15. This CDR3 region has 16 residues. Germline V gene sequence: CDR1 SGHRS, CDR2 YFSETQ. CDR3: CASRRDGQASPYEQYF. In DNA, the CDR3 is TGCGCCAGCCGGCGAGATGGACAGGCAAGTCCCTACGAGCAGTACTTC.

This clone has a handful of counts. The chain carries TRBV6-1 and TRBJ1-5; D gene unclear. CDR1 is MNHNS, CDR2 SASEGT, per germline. The CDR3 runs 16 residues. V was cut by 3 bases and J by 0 bases, with 12 bases left in between. CDR3 DNA: TGTGCCAGCAGTGACCAGGTGTTTCTTAGCAATCAGCCCCAGCATTTT. It translates to CASSDQVFLSNQPQHF.